Each of the 32 T cell receptor beta chains below was sequenced from the same sample in a study of T cells expressing NK-cell markers. From its re-call of the 5' RACE reads, TCRdb lists each CDR3 protein once, without DNA. The sample table includes hundreds of thousands of distinct CDR3 sequences. The sequencing sample was made of blood T cells: a sorted CD56 or NKG2C T cell subset, CD4+ or CD8+ T cells, or bulk PBMC T cells (not recorded which). Every receptor here comes from a man between 18 and 35 years old in good health.

V gene TRBV29-1 combines with J gene TRBJ1-1; as DNA is missing, the TRBD1 call by TCRdb cannot be tested. CDR1 is SQVTM and CDR2 is ANQGSEA in the germline V gene. The CDR3 loop spans 14 amino acids. CDR3 region: CSEKIQGPNTEAFF.

The chain recombines TRBV11-1 with TRBJ2-3. The CDR3 loop spans 14 amino acids. Germline values: CDR1 SGHAT, CDR2 FQDESV (reference sequence). CDR3 in amino acids: CASSFGQLTDTQYF.

V gene TRBV29-1 combines with J gene TRBJ2-7; the TRBD1 assignment by TCRdb is unverifiable without DNA. The CDR3 is 13 residues long. Germline CDR1 SQVTM, CDR2 ANQGSEA. This chain's CDR3 is CSVVTGTSYEQYF.

The genes are TRBV4-1 and TRBJ2-3; with no DNA, the TCRdb D assignment of TRBD1 cannot be verified. Germline assignment: CDR1 MGHRA and CDR2 YSYEKL. The CDR3 covers 15 residues. The CDR3 loop reads CASGSRVGGSDTQYF.

The rearrangement uses TRBV12-3 or TRBV12-4 and TRBJ2-1; TCRdb's D call of TRBD2 is untestable without DNA. CDR3 size: 12 residues. The CDR3 sequence is CASSGLGYEQFF.

The chain couples TRBV25-1 to TRBJ1-5. The CDR3 sequence is 14 residues long. The V gene's germline CDR1 is MGHDK and CDR2 SYGVNS. The chain's CDR3 is CASMAAYSNQPQHF. The full variable domain, rest sourced from reference TRBV25-1 and TRBJ1-5, is EADIYQTPRYLVIGTGKKITLECSQTMGHDKMYWYQQDPGMELHLIHYSYGVNSTEKGDLSSESTVSRIRTEHFPLTLESARPSHTSQYLCASMAAYSNQPQHFGDGTRLSIL.

The chain employs TRBV5-1 and TRBJ2-3; TCRdb's assignment of TRBD1 cannot be checked, as there is no DNA. The CDR3 runs 15 residues. Germline assignment: CDR1 SGHRS and CDR2 YFSETQ. The CDR3 here is CASSLVTGITDTQYF.

This rearrangement joins TRBV27 to TRBJ2-7; as DNA is missing, the TRBD2 call by TCRdb cannot be tested. Germline-derived CDR1 and CDR2 are MNHEY and SMNVEV (reference sequence). CDR3 length: 14 residues. This chain's CDR3 is CASRARLAEPEQYF.

The V gene is TRBV7-3, the J gene TRBJ2-7; TCRdb reports TRBD1, a call that lacks DNA to check it against. This CDR3 spans 15 amino acids. CDR1 is SGHTA and CDR2 is FQGTGA in the germline V gene. This CDR3 reads CASSLTGTGLNEQYF.

The rearrangement uses TRBV12-3 or TRBV12-4 and TRBJ1-2; without DNA, the TCRdb call of TRBD1 cannot be checked. This CDR3 spans 15 amino acids. The CDR3 loop is CASSLIGTGHYGYTF.

The gene calls are TRBV10-3 and TRBJ2-5; TCRdb reports TRBD1, a call that lacks DNA to check it against. Germline lookup yields CDR1 ENHRY and CDR2 SYGVKD. CDR3 size: 13 residues. CDR3 sequence: CAIRGGGIETQYF.

This chain joins TRBV20-1 and TRBJ2-1; checking the TCRdb D call of TRBD2 is not possible without DNA. The CDR3 covers 15 residues. Germline CDR1 reads DFQATT; CDR2 reads SNEGSKA (reference sequence). The CDR3 here is CSAAPGLGAYNEQFF.

V usage is TRBV20-1 and J usage is TRBJ2-7. Germline CDR1 is DFQATT and CDR2 is SNEGSKA (reference sequence). The CDR3 loop spans 13 amino acids. The CDR3 region is CSGAAGAAHEQYF.

The chain links TRBV5-1 to TRBJ2-1; TCRdb's D gene call, TRBD2, goes unchecked for lack of DNA. The V gene's germline CDR1 is SGHRS and CDR2 YFSETQ. The CDR3 runs 16 residues. CDR3 sequence: CASSRGTFSSYNEQFF.

This sequence joins TRBV5-6 and TRBJ2-1; TCRdb calls TRBD1, which cannot be checked without DNA. The CDR3 spans 16 residues. Germline CDR1 reads SGHDT; CDR2 reads YYEEEE. CDR3 residues: CASRRDRGSVSNEQFF.

The chain links TRBV5-5 to TRBJ1-1. The CDR3 has 15 residues. Germline V gene sequence: CDR1 SGHKS, CDR2 YYEKEE (reference sequence). CDR3 in amino acids: CASSLIRQGNTEAFF.

The gene calls are TRBV16 and TRBJ2-7; TCRdb indicates TRBD1, and absent DNA this call remains unverified. The CDR3 is 16 residues long. In germline, CDR1 is KGHSY, CDR2 FQNENV. The CDR3 sequence is CASSRGRRGDSYEQYF.

J is TRBJ1-2 and V is TRBV27. Germline CDR1 reads MNHEY; CDR2 reads SMNVEV (reference sequence). The CDR3 is 13 residues long. The CDR3: CASRGGGRGGYTF.

This chain links TRBV18 with TRBJ2-3. The CDR3 extends over 13 amino acids. The V gene's germline CDR1 is KGHSH and CDR2 LQKENI. The CDR3 region is CASSPPGQDTQYF.

The chain carries TRBV10-3 and TRBJ2-2; TCRdb designates TRBD2, a call that cannot be tested without DNA. Looked up from germline, CDR1 is ENHRY and CDR2 is SYGVKD. The CDR3 is 14 residues long. CDR3: CAISEDYITGELFF.

V usage is TRBV6-2 or TRBV6-3 and J usage is TRBJ1-2; there is no DNA to check the TCRdb D call of TRBD1. The CDR3 is 14 amino acids. The germline V gene has CDR1 MNHEY and CDR2 SVGEGT. This CDR3 is CASSSVGGAYGYTF.

V is TRBV18 and J is TRBJ2-1; with no DNA, the TCRdb D assignment of TRBD2 cannot be verified. This CDR3 is 14 amino acids long. CDR1 and CDR2 from the germline V gene are KGHSH and LQKENI. The CDR3 spells CASSPGLAYNEQFF.

V gene TRBV10-3 combines with J gene TRBJ1-5; checking the TCRdb D call of TRBD1 is not possible without DNA. Germline V CDR1 and CDR2: ENHRY, SYGVKD. The CDR3 covers 13 residues. The CDR3 region is CATQGQQNQPQHF.

The chain uses TRBV4-2 and TRBJ1-1; the D gene TCRdb calls, TRBD1, cannot be checked with no DNA. This CDR3 is 12 amino acids long. Germline values: CDR1 LGHNA, CDR2 YNFKEQ. CDR3 protein: CASRPQGTEAFF.

The V and J genes are TRBV13 and TRBJ2-5. CDR1 is PRHDT, CDR2 FYEKMQ, per germline (reference sequence). The CDR3 is made up of 11 amino acids. The CDR3 loop is CASSPQQTQYF.

The chain employs TRBV25-1 and TRBJ2-1; the TCRdb D gene call, TRBD2, has no DNA to confirm it. CDR1 MGHDK and CDR2 SYGVNS come from the germline V gene. The CDR3 has 17 amino acids. The CDR3 loop is CASSKEGLAGVLGEQFF.

The rearrangement links TRBV18 to TRBJ2-5; the TCRdb call, TRBD1, lacks DNA for checking. CDR1 and CDR2 from the germline V gene are KGHSH and LQKENI. The CDR3 loop spans 18 amino acids. Here the CDR3 reads CASSPNPGQGTNSQTQYF. The full variable domain, with the rest looked up from reference TRBV18 and TRBJ2-5, is NAGVMQNPRHLVRRRGQEARLRCSPMKGHSHVYWYRQLPEEGLKFMVYLQKENIIDESGMPKERFSAEFPKEGPSILRIQQVVRGDSAAYFCASSPNPGQGTNSQTQYFGPGTRLLVL.

The rearrangement uses TRBV29-1 and TRBJ1-2. This CDR3 comprises 13 residues. Germline V gene lookup returns CDR1 SQVTM and CDR2 ANQGSEA. The CDR3 spells CSVSREANYGYTF. Filled out from reference TRBV29-1 and TRBJ1-2, the complete variable domain reads SAVISQKPSRDICQRGTSLTIQCQVDSQVTMMFWYRQQPGQSLTLIATANQGSEATYESGFVIDKFPISRPNLTFSTLTVSNMSPEDSSIYLCSVSREANYGYTFGSGTRLTVV.

This rearrangement joins TRBV5-1 to TRBJ2-3; TCRdb gives TRBD1 as the D gene, but with no DNA this cannot be confirmed. The length of the CDR3 is 15 residues. Germline V CDR1 and CDR2: SGHRS, YFSETQ. CDR3 residues: CASSLATGPQDTQYF.

V and J are TRBV7-9 and TRBJ2-1; checking the TCRdb D call of TRBD1 is not possible without DNA. The germline CDR1 and CDR2 sequences are SEHNR and FQNEAQ (reference sequence). The CDR3 has 15 amino acids. The CDR3 region is CASSEWTGEGNEQFF.

The gene calls are TRBV6-5 and TRBJ2-5; TCRdb reports TRBD2, a call that lacks DNA to check it against. There are 17 residues in the CDR3. Germline CDR1 reads MNHEY; CDR2 reads SVGAGI. CDR3 protein: CASSYSRPSGNQETQYF.

The rearrangement links TRBV13 to TRBJ2-1. This CDR3 comprises 16 residues. Germline V CDR1 and CDR2: PRHDT, FYEKMQ (reference sequence). The CDR3 sequence: CASSSRWDFPSNEQFF.